This T cell receptor beta chain was profiled in a study of blood T cell repertoires in COVID-19. Trimming cost V 5 bases and J 4 bases; bases outside gene matches: 14. Germline V gene data show CDR1 as SQVTM and CDR2 as ANQGSEA. This CDR3 is 17 amino acids long. This clone has only one observation. TCRdb's table, derived via immunoSEQ multiplex PCR, lists solely in-frame clones and lacks some. Of 30,000 to 50,000 clones listed, roughly 75% are singletons. The sample was peripheral blood. The TCR sequence derives from an older man with active or convalescent COVID-19. The chain employs TRBV29-1 and TRBJ2-1; 10 bases are shared with TRBD1. DNA of the CDR3: TGCAGCGTTAATTGGGATTTGCGGGACAGGGGATACAATGAGCAGTTCTTC. As protein: CSVNWDLRDRGYNEQFF.